The clone carrying this T cell receptor (beta chain) was seen once. Its antigen remains unidentified. This specimen belongs to a study of cytomegalovirus exposure and HLA in healthy donors. Study information: Sequencing of around 200 million T cells in an earlier analysis found 90 million to 120 million unique TCR beta sequences. Study-wide results and limits: Earlier analysis looked at TCR beta V segments, and most were productive about 90% or about 30% of the time. In most subjects, TCR beta sequences reportedly gave accurate predictions of HLA-A and HLA-B alleles.

Primers for the PCR totalled 60 Vbeta and 13 Jbeta. Here immunoSEQ multiplex PCR was the method, and the copy in TCRdb shows in-frame clones only, minus some. The top ten clones hold 0.6% to 0.7% of a sample with under 250,000 clones, approximately 82% of them seen once. The CDR3 is 15 residues long. Per germline, CDR1 GTSNPN and CDR2 SVGIG (reference sequence). Between the trimmed V and J ends, which lost 0 bases and 3 bases, there was a span of 14 bases. The sample comprised PBMCs. This sequence originates from a man between 18 and 35 years old in good health and CMV-seronegative. The V call is TRBV30, the J call TRBJ2-5; weak D call: TRBD2 (6 bases). The CDR3 region has the DNA TGTGCCTGGAGTGTAGGAGGGACCGAAAAAGAGACCCAGTACTTC. This gives the protein CAWSVGGTEKETQYF.